This is a list of T cell receptor beta chains from one sample in a study of STAT3 mutations in large granular lymphocyte leukemia. Sequencing used immunoSEQ multiplex PCR; TCRdb keeps in-frame clones, though not all of them. The profile shows 20,000 to 30,000 clones, about 94% of them singletons. The sample comprised peripheral blood mononuclear cells. These receptors all come from a man between 35 and 55 years old with T-cell large granular lymphocyte leukemia. Some clones in this sample may be carry-over from other donors' samples. CDR3s include the opening cysteine and the closing phenylalanine or tryptophan. The order of the fields is V gene, D gene, clone size, J gene, CDR3 protein, CDR3 DNA. D genes are given only for firm matches. Size is stated for part of the rows, as once, few or many counts, or as a class when the clone is expanded.

>TRBV28|.|.|TRBJ1-5
CASSLPGRGVQPQHF
TGTGCCAGCAGTTTACCGGGGCGGGGCGTTCAGCCCCAGCATTTT
>TRBV18|TRBD1|.|TRBJ1-5
CASSLGTGRGQPQHF
TGTGCCAGCTCACTTGGGACAGGTCGCGGTCAGCCCCAGCATTTT
>TRBV18|.|.|TRBJ1-2
CASSFRRDDDGYTF
TGTGCCAGCTCATTTAGGCGGGACGACGATGGCTACACCTTC
>TRBV6-6|TRBD1|.|TRBJ1-4
CASSPDRAGGEKLFF
TGTGCCAGCAGCCCTGACAGGGCGGGCGGTGAAAAACTGTTTTTT
>TRBV19|.|.|TRBJ1-5
CASTPSGVGQPQHF
TGTGCCAGTACCCCTTCAGGGGTCGGGCAGCCCCAGCATTTT
>TRBV5-1|.|.|TRBJ2-7
CASSLGVDPTIYEQYF
TGCGCCAGCAGCTTGGGAGTGGACCCCACTATTTACGAGCAGTACTTC
>TRBV6-6|.|.|TRBJ2-7
CASSYSGDTRPYEQYF
TGTGCCAGCAGTTACTCAGGTGACACCCGTCCCTACGAGCAGTACTTC
>TRBV6-5|.|.|TRBJ2-7
CASRPGTGMAYEQYF
TGTGCCAGCAGGCCTGGGACGGGGATGGCCTACGAGCAGTACTTC
>TRBV30|.|.|TRBJ2-7
CAWSQGQANYEQYF
TGTGCCTGGTCCCAGGGGCAGGCCAACTACGAGCAGTACTTC
>TRBV18|TRBD1|.|TRBJ2-7
CASSLDRSSYEQYF
TGTGCCAGCTCATTGGACAGGAGCTCCTACGAGCAGTACTTC
>TRBV18|.|.|TRBJ1-5
CASSSTDNQPQHF
TGTGCCAGCTCATCGACAGACAATCAGCCCCAGCATTTT
>TRBV30|.|.|TRBJ2-7
CAWTASSYEQYF
TGTGCCTGGACTGCCTCCTCCTACGAGCAGTACTTC
>TRBV7-2|.|.|TRBJ1-5
CASSLGTPNQPQHF
TGTGCCAGCAGCTTAGGGACACCTAATCAGCCCCAGCATTTT
>TRBV5-1|TRBD1|.|TRBJ1-1
CATSRDSFTEAFF
TGCGCCACTTCGAGGGACAGCTTCACTGAAGCTTTCTTT
>TRBV30|.|.|TRBJ1-6
CAWNLMQALQNSPLHF
TGTGCCTGGAATCTGATGCAGGCGTTGCAAAATTCACCCCTCCACTTT
>TRBV6-1|.|once|TRBJ1-6
CASSEQRPNNSPLHF
TGTGCCAGCAGTGAACAGAGGCCAAATAATTCACCCCTCCACTTT
>TRBV15|.|.|TRBJ1-1
CATSRDYQVGEAFF
TGTGCCACCAGCAGAGACTATCAGGTTGGTGAAGCTTTCTTT
>TRBV7-2|.|.|TRBJ2-7
CASSSPGHLTVQYF
TGTGCCAGCAGCTCTCCGGGACACCTTACCGTACAGTACTTC
>TRBV7-2|.|.|TRBJ1-1
CASSTYYQNTEAFF
TGTGCCAGCAGCACTTACTACCAGAACACTGAAGCTTTCTTT
>TRBV7-2|.|.|TRBJ1-4
CASSPSRGTNEKLFF
TGTGCCAGCAGCCCAAGCAGGGGAACTAATGAAAAACTGTTTTTT
>TRBV9|.|.|TRBJ2-1
CASSPGTYNEQFF
TGTGCCAGCAGCCCCGGGACTTACAATGAGCAGTTCTTC
>TRBV10-2|TRBD1|.|TRBJ2-6
CASSPGQGNPGANVLTF
TGCGCCAGCAGTCCTGGACAGGGGAACCCTGGGGCCAACGTCCTGACTTTC
>TRBV23-1|TRBD1|.|TRBJ2-4
CASSLQQGSPKNIQYF
TGCGCCAGCAGTCTCCAACAGGGGTCCCCGAAAAACATTCAGTACTTC
>TRBV4-2|.|.|TRBJ1-1
CASSNSLLNTEAFF
TGTGCCAGCAGTAACAGCCTTTTGAACACTGAAGCTTTCTTT
>TRBV18|TRBD1|.|TRBJ1-2
CASSPPGQVLYGYTF
TGTGCCAGCTCACCACCGGGACAGGTCCTCTATGGCTACACCTTC
>TRBV9|.|.|TRBJ2-5
CASTPGLIQETQYF
TGTGCCAGCACCCCTGGACTGATCCAAGAGACCCAGTACTTC
>TRBV10-3|TRBD1|.|TRBJ2-7
CATQGQGEAEQYF
TGTGCCACACAGGGACAGGGGGAAGCGGAGCAGTACTTC
>TRBV9|TRBD1|.|TRBJ1-1
CASSVGAGDRGPEAFF
TGTGCCAGCAGCGTAGGGGCGGGGGACAGGGGGCCGGAAGCTTTCTTT
>TRBV4-1|.|.|TRBJ1-1
CASSQVGGGARTEAFF
TGCGCCAGCAGCCAAGTGGGTGGGGGGGCGAGGACTGAAGCTTTCTTT
>TRBV5-1|TRBD2|.|TRBJ2-1
CASSLSTSGLYNEQFF
TGCGCCAGCAGCTTGTCCACTAGCGGTCTATACAATGAGCAGTTCTTC
>TRBV28|TRBD1|.|TRBJ1-4
CASRPGQPNEKLFF
TGTGCCAGCAGACCGGGACAGCCTAATGAAAAACTGTTTTTT
>TRBV5-1|.|.|TRBJ2-7
CASRREVHEQYF
TGCGCCAGCAGAAGGGAGGTTCACGAGCAGTACTTC
>TRBV7-9|TRBD1|.|TRBJ1-1
CASSLDPGQGWNTEAFF
TGTGCCAGCAGCTTGGATCCGGGACAGGGGTGGAACACTGAAGCTTTCTTT
>TRBV7-9|.|few|TRBJ1-1
CASSLALSGEAFF
TGTGCCAGCAGCTTAGCGCTTTCAGGCGAAGCTTTCTTT
>TRBV4-2|.|.|TRBJ1-2
CASSQELTGKGYTF
TGTGCCAGCAGCCAAGAATTAACAGGGAAGGGCTACACCTTC
>TRBV4-3|TRBD1|.|TRBJ1-5
CASSQRQGNNQPQHF
TGCGCCAGCAGCCAACGACAGGGTAACAATCAGCCCCAGCATTTT
>TRBV7-9|TRBD1|.|TRBJ1-2
CASSLVGQGANYGYTF
TGTGCCAGCAGCTTAGTGGGACAGGGAGCTAACTATGGCTACACCTTC